These 8 T cell receptor beta chains came from one sample sequenced in a study of T cells in Graves' hyperthyroidism and ophthalmopathy. Amplification yielded TCR beta CDR3 regions, with RNA transcripts as the source. Initially, a first-round RT-PCR of the TCR CDR3 employed the HTBI primer set. MiXCR was run by TCRdb on the multiplex PCR reads, yielding one entry per CDR3 protein. The sample contains hundreds of thousands of distinct CDR3 sequences, roughly 15% of which appear only once. The sample comprised blood. The origin of the receptors is a woman aged 18-30 years with Graves' ophthalmopathy.

V usage is TRBV19 and J usage is TRBJ2-1; TRBD2 agrees at 8 bases. Germline CDR1 reads LNHDA; CDR2 reads SQIVND (reference sequence). The CDR3 totals 15 residues. Germline trimming cut 1 base from V and 5 bases from J; bases unmatched to any gene: 4. The CDR3 DNA is TGTGCCAGTAGTATAGCTAGCGGGTCCCACAATGAGCAGTTCTTC. Residues: CASSIASGSHNEQFF.

This clonotype was recorded many times. CDR3 DNA: TGTGCCTGGAGTGCGGGGACAGGCTATGGCTACACCTTC. Protein product: CAWSAGTGYGYTF. The chain recombines TRBV30 with TRBJ1-2, with 8 nucleotides matching TRBD1. CDR1 and CDR2 (germline): GTSNPN, SVGIG (reference sequence). Losses at the gene ends were 1 base for V and 4 bases for J; bases not matched to a gene: 2. The CDR3 has 13 residues.

There are many counts of this clonotype. The rearrangement uses TRBV12-3 or TRBV12-4 and TRBJ1-2; the D is unclear. V was clipped by 4 bases and J by 4 bases, with 10 bases between them. This CDR3 comprises 13 residues. The DNA for the CDR3 is TGTGCCAGCAGTTCGAAAAAGAGCTATGGCTACACCTTC. Protein sequence: CASSSKKSYGYTF.

This clonotype was counted at least ten times. The chain employs TRBV12-3 or TRBV12-4 and TRBJ2-1; TRBD1 aligns across 11 bases. The V gene end was trimmed by 7 bases and the J gene end by 7 bases; junction bases not matched to a gene: 9. The CDR3 has 15 residues. Written as DNA, the CDR3 is TGTGCCAGCAAATTTCCGGGACAGGGGGTAAATGAGCAGTTCTTC. This sequence encodes CASKFPGQGVNEQFF.

This clonotype was picked up many times. The chain carries TRBV7-2 and TRBJ2-3, with 11 bases that match TRBD2. The CDR3 spans 17 residues. Germline V gene sequence: CDR1 SGHTA, CDR2 FQGNSA. V gave up 6 bases and J gave up 0 bases; unmatched junction bases: 8. The CDR3 DNA follows: TGTGCCAGCAGGCCCCCGGGACTAGCGGAAAGCACAGATACGCAGTATTTT. Translating gives CASRPPGLAESTDTQYF.

This clonotype was seen ten or more times. J is TRBJ1-1 and V is TRBV18, with 7 bases fitting TRBD1. Germline CDR1 and CDR2: KGHSH and LQKENI. Germline trimming cut 2 bases from V and 6 bases from J; bases unmatched to any gene: 15. This CDR3 comprises 17 residues. The CDR3 region is CASSPSVHRGMGAEAFF. CDR3 sequence (DNA): TGTGCCAGCTCACCATCTGTTCACAGGGGTATGGGAGCTGAAGCTTTCTTT. Drawing the rest from reference TRBV18 and TRBJ1-1, the complete variable domain is NAGVMQNPRHLVRRRGQEARLRCSPMKGHSHVYWYRQLPEEGLKFMVYLQKENIIDESGMPKERFSAEFPKEGPSILRIQQVVRGDSAAYFCASSPSVHRGMGAEAFFGQGTRLTVV.

This clonotype was counted ten times or more. CDR3 sequence (DNA): TGTGCCAGCAGCTCCTCAGGGTTTGGATCCTACGAGCAGTACTTC. It codes for CASSSSGFGSYEQYF. This rearrangement joins TRBV11-2 to TRBJ2-7; maybe TRBD1 (5 bases). The CDR3 extends over 15 amino acids. From germline, CDR1 is SGHAT and CDR2 FQNNGV. Trimming removed 4 bases from V and 1 base from J, with 14 bases in between.

This rearrangement joins TRBV7-2 to TRBJ2-5; 7 bases map to TRBD2. The J segment lost 5 bases and the V segment lost 2 bases, leaving 8 bases of the junction unmatched. Germline loops: CDR1 SGHTA, CDR2 FQGNSA. The CDR3 extends over 15 amino acids. The CDR3 loop reads CASSLLQAGRETQYF. The CDR3 nucleotides are TGTGCCAGCAGCTTATTGCAGGCCGGGAGGGAGACCCAGTACTTC.